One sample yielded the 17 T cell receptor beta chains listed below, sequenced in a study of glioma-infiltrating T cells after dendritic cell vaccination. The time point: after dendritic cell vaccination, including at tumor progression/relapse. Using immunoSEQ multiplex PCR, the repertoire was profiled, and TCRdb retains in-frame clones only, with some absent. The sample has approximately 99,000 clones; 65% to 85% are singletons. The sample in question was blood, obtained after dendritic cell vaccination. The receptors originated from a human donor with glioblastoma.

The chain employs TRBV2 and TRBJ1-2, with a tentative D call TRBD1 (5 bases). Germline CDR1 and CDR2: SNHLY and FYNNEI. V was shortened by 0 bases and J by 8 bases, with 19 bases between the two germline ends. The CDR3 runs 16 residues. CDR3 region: CASSEARGRVEGGYTF. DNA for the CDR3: TGTGCCAGCAGTGAAGCGCGGGGCAGGGTGGAGGGCGGCTACACCTTC.

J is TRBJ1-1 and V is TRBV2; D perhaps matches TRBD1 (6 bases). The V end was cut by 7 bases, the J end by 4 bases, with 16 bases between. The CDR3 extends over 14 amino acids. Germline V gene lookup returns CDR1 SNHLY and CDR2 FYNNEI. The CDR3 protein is CASTWGGRGTEAFF. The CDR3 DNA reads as TGTGCCAGCACCTGGGGGGGCCGGGGCACTGAAGCTTTCTTT.

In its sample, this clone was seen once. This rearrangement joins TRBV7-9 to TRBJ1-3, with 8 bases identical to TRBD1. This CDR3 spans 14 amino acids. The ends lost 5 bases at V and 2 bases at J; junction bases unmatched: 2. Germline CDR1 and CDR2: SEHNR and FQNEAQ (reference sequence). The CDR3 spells CASSLTGAGNTIYF. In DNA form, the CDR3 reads TGTGCCAGCAGCCTGACAGGGGCTGGAAACACCATATATTTT.

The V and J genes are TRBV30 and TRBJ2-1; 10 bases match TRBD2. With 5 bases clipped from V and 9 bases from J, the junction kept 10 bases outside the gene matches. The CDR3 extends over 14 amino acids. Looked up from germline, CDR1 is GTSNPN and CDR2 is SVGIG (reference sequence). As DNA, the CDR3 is TGTGCCTGGGGAGCGAATAGCGGGGGGTTTGAGCAGTTCTTC. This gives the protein CAWGANSGGFEQFF.

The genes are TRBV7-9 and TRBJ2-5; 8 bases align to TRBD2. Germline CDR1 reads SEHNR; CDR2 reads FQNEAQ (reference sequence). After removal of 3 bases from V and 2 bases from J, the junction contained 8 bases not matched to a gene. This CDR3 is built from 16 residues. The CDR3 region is CASSFLSGAIQETQYF. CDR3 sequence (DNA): TGTGCCAGCAGCTTCCTTAGCGGGGCCATACAAGAGACCCAGTACTTC. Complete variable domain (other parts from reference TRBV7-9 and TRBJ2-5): DTGVSQNPRHKITKRGQNVTFRCDPISEHNRLYWYRQTLGQGPEFLTYFQNEAQLEKSRLLSDRFSAERPKGSFSTLEIQRTEQGDSAMYLCASSFLSGAIQETQYFGPGTRLLVL.

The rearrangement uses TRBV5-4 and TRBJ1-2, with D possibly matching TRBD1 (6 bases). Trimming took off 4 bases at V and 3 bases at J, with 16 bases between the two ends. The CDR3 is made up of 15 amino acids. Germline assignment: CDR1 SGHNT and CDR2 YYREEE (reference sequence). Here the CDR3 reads CASSQGPPGYYGYTF. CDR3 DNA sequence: TGTGCCAGCAGCCAGGGGCCACCGGGATACTATGGCTACACCTTC. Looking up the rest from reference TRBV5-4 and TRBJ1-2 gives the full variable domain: ETGVTQSPTHLIKTRGQQVTLRCSSQSGHNTVSWYQQALGQGPQFIFQYYREEENGRGNFPPRFSGLQFPNYSSELNVNALELDDSALYLCASSQGPPGYYGYTFGSGTRLTVV.

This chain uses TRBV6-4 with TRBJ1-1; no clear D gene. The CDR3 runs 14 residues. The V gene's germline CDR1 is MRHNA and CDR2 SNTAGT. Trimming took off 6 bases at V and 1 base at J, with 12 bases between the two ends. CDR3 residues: CASRRLIENTEAFF. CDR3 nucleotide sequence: TGTGCCAGCAGACGACTCATAGAGAACACTGAAGCTTTCTTT.

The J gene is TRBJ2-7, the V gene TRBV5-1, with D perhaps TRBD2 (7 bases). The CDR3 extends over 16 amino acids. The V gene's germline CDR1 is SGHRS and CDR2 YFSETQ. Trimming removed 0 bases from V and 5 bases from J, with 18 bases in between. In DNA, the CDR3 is TGCGCCAGCAGCTTGGGTGGGGGGGCAGGGACGGACGAGCAGTACTTC. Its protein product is CASSLGGGAGTDEQYF.

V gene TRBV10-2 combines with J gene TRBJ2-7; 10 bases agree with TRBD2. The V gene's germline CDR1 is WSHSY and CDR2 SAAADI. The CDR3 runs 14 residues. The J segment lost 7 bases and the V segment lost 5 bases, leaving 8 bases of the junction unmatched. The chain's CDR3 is CASSKAGGPGEQYF. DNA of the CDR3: TGCGCCAGCAGTAAAGCGGGAGGGCCGGGGGAGCAGTACTTC.

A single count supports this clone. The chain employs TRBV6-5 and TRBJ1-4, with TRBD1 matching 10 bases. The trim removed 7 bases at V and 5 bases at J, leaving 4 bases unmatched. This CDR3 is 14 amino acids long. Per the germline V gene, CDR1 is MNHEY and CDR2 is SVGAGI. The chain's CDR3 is CASMRDRGNEKLFF. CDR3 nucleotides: TGTGCCAGCATGCGGGACAGGGGCAATGAAAAACTGTTTTTT.

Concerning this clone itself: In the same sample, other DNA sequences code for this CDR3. The CDR3: CASSVTGNTEAFF. As DNA, the CDR3 is TGTGCCAGCAGCGTGACAGGGAACACTGAAGCTTTCTTT. The chain has TRBV9 and TRBJ1-1; D perhaps matches TRBD1 (6 bases). Trimming left V 2 bases short and J 1 base short, with 6 bases between. Germline V gene data show CDR1 as SGDLS and CDR2 as YYNGEE. CDR3 length: 13 amino acids. Full variable domain (remainder filled in from reference TRBV9 and TRBJ1-1): DSGVTQTPKHLITATGQRVTLRCSPRSGDLSVYWYQQSLDQGLQFLIQYYNGEERAKGNILERFSAQQFPDLHSELNLSSLELGDSALYFCASSVTGNTEAFFGQGTRLTVV.

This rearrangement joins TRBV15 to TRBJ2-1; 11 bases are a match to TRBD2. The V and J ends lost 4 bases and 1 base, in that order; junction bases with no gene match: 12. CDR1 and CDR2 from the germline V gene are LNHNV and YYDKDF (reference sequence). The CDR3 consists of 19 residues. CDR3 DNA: TGTGCCACCAGCACCCTTCGGCCTAGCGGGAGGCCATCCTACAATGAGCAGTTCTTC. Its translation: CATSTLRPSGRPSYNEQFF.

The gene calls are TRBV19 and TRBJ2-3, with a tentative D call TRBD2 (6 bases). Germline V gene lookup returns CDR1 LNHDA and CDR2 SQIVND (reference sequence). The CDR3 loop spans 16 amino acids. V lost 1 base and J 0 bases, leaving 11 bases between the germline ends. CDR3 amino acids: CASSIATRSSTDTQYF. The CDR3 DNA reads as TGTGCCAGTAGTATAGCGACTAGATCTAGCACAGATACGCAGTATTTT.

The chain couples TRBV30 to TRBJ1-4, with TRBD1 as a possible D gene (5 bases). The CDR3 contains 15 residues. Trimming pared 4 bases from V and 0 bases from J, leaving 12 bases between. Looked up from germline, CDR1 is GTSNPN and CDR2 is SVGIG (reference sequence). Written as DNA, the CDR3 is TGTGCCTGGATGGCCGGGGGGGCAACTAATGAAAAACTGTTTTTT. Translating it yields CAWMAGGATNEKLFF.

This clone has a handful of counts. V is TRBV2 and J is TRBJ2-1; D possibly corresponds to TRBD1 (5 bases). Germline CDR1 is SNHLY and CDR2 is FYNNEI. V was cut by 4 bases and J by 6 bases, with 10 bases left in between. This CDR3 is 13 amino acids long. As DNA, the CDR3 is TGTGCCAGCAGTGTTCAGGGTTTCAATGAGCAGTTCTTC. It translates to CASSVQGFNEQFF.

The CDR3 spells CASSEIYPGWANIQYF. CDR3 coding DNA: TGTGCCAGCAGTGAAATTTATCCAGGGTGGGCGAACATTCAGTACTTC. The rearrangement joins TRBV6-1 to TRBJ2-4; maybe TRBD1 (5 bases). Germline values: CDR1 MNHNS, CDR2 SASEGT. Trimming pared 2 bases from V and 7 bases from J, leaving 18 bases between. This CDR3 comprises 16 residues.

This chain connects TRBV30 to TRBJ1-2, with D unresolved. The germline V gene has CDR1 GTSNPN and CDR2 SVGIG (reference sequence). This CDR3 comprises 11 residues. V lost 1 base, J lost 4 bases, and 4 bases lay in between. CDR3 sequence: CAWSGLYGYTF. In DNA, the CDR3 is TGTGCCTGGAGTGGTCTCTATGGCTACACCTTC.